These 11 T cell receptor beta chains were sequenced from one sample in a study of CD8+ T cells in alopecia areata. Treatment here: oral pan-JAK inhibitor, 5-10 mg twice daily. Extracted RNA was reverse transcribed into cDNA, the sequencing template. TCRdb's copy holds only in-frame clones and misses some; the assay was immunoSEQ multiplex PCR. The sample lists 160,000 or so clones, about three fifths occurring once. The source material was CD4+ T cells sorted from blood, sampled at week 4, from a patient treated with tofacitinib. Source of these receptors: a human donor with alopecia areata.

The chain is built from TRBV30 and TRBJ1-5; D not certain. This CDR3 has 14 amino acids. Deletions cut 4 bases from V and 4 bases from J, with 14 bases between. Per germline, CDR1 GTSNPN and CDR2 SVGIG (reference sequence). The CDR3 protein is CAWNGGLGNQPQHF. The CDR3 nucleotides are TGTGCCTGGAACGGCGGACTCGGGAATCAGCCCCAGCATTTT.

This clone occurred a few times. The chain uses TRBV29-1 and TRBJ2-3, with D possibly TRBD1 on 5 matching bases. This CDR3 has 15 residues. Trimming left V 0 bases short and J 4 bases short, with 14 bases between. In germline, CDR1 is SQVTM, CDR2 ANQGSEA. The CDR3 loop reads CSVEDSWGEPDTQYF. CDR3 in DNA: TGCAGCGTTGAAGACTCGTGGGGCGAACCAGATACGCAGTATTTT.

The table lists this clone with a few counts. The V call is TRBV29-1, the J call TRBJ1-2; 7 bases fit TRBD1. Trimming removed 3 bases from V and 2 bases from J; junction bases left unmatched: 6. CDR1 SQVTM and CDR2 ANQGSEA come from the germline V gene. This CDR3 is 14 amino acids long. CDR3 bases: TGCAGCGTTGAGGAGACAGGGCGGAACTATGGCTACACCTTC. Amino acids: CSVEETGRNYGYTF.

This chain connects TRBV9 to TRBJ2-5; tentatively, D is TRBD1 or TRBD2 (5 bases each). Germline-derived CDR1 and CDR2 are SGDLS and YYNGEE. Trimming left V 0 bases short and J 4 bases short, with 13 bases between. The CDR3 covers 15 residues. Written as DNA, the CDR3 is TGTGCCAGCAGCGTAGCCGGGACCACAGCAGAGACCCAGTACTTC. Encoded protein: CASSVAGTTAETQYF.

This clone was counted a few times. The chain employs TRBV29-1 and TRBJ2-7; 8 bases match TRBD1. The CDR3 is 12 residues long. Per germline, CDR1 SQVTM and CDR2 ANQGSEA. With 8 bases clipped from V and 1 base from J, the junction kept 4 bases outside the gene matches. CDR3 region: CSIRTGSYEQYF. CDR3 coding DNA: TGCAGCATTCGGACAGGGTCCTACGAGCAGTACTTC.

J is TRBJ1-5 and V is TRBV29-1, with 9 bases lining up with TRBD1. Unmatched junction bases numbered 8, after V lost 4 bases and J lost 4 bases. The CDR3 covers 15 residues. CDR1 and CDR2 from the germline V gene are SQVTM and ANQGSEA. The CDR3 spells CSVGGTGLGNQPQHF. CDR3 sequence (DNA): TGCAGCGTTGGGGGGACAGGGCTCGGAAATCAGCCCCAGCATTTT.

The J gene is TRBJ2-4, the V gene TRBV11-2; 8 bases line up with TRBD2. The CDR3 runs 14 residues. Germline V gene data show CDR1 as SGHAT and CDR2 as FQNNGV. V gave up 1 base and J gave up 6 bases; unmatched junction bases: 2. The CDR3 DNA is TGTGCCAGCAGCTTAGGCCTAGCGGGAAACATTCAGTACTTC. Its translation: CASSLGLAGNIQYF.

The CDR3 protein is CASSLAPQGDGYTF. The CDR3 DNA reads as TGTGCCAGCAGCTTAGCGCCGCAGGGGGACGGCTACACCTTC. The chain joins TRBV7-2 to TRBJ1-2, with TRBD1 identical over 7 bases. Germline V lookup: CDR1 SGHTA, CDR2 FQGNSA. CDR3 length equals 14 residues. V dropped 0 bases and J dropped 8; count of bases not matched to a gene: 6. Combining the CDR3 with reference TRBV7-2 and TRBJ1-2 gives the whole variable domain GAGVSQSPSNKVTEKGKDVELRCDPISGHTALYWYRQSLGQGLEFLIYFQGNSAPDKSGLPSDRFSAERTGGSVSTLTIQRTQQEDSAVYLCASSLAPQGDGYTFGSGTRLTVV.

This chain links TRBV15 with TRBJ2-3; the D gene could be TRBD1 or TRBD2 (5 bases each). Trimming cost V 0 bases and J 3 bases, with 10 bases left between them. This CDR3 comprises 15 residues. Germline lookup yields CDR1 LNHNV and CDR2 YYDKDF (reference sequence). CDR3 sequence (DNA): TGTGCCACCAGCAGAGATTTGGGGGAGACAGATACGCAGTATTTT. Residues: CATSRDLGETDTQYF. The full variable domain, its missing parts supplied by reference TRBV15 and TRBJ2-3, is DAMVIQNPRYQVTQFGKPVTLSCSQTLNHNVMYWYQQKSSQAPKLLFHYYDKDFNNEADTPDNFQSRRPNTSFCFLDIRSPGLGDTAMYLCATSRDLGETDTQYFGPGTRLTVL.

This chain links TRBV9 with TRBJ2-3; tentative D call: TRBD2 (5 bases). CDR3 size: 15 residues. CDR1 is SGDLS, CDR2 YYNGEE, per germline. V shed 0 bases and J shed 4 bases, with 12 bases lying between them. The DNA of the CDR3 is TGTGCCAGCAGCGTAGCTAGCACAGCCCCAGATACGCAGTATTTT. It is translated as CASSVASTAPDTQYF.

The rearrangement uses TRBV29-1 and TRBJ1-2, with D possibly matching TRBD1 (5 bases). CDR3 size: 11 residues. Germline-derived CDR1 and CDR2 are SQVTM and ANQGSEA. V was trimmed by 1 base and J by 12 bases, leaving 12 bases between them. The CDR3: CSVEGERDHTF. The CDR3 DNA reads as TGCAGCGTTGAAGGGGAAAGGGACCACACCTTC.